The entry below describes one TCR beta chain. It lacks a known antigen. No qualities accompany the bases; no much larger clone lies one base away. The sample belongs to a study of Ad26.COV2.S vaccination and SARS-CoV-2 variants (dated by TCRdb to 2020 to 2022). Turning to the overall study: Donors in the vaccine arm were drawn from COV1001, a multicentre, randomized, double-blind, placebo-controlled phase I-IIa trial testing Ad26.COV2.S in healthy adults. Ad26.COV2.S was administered intramuscularly at 5 x 10^10 or 1 x 10^11 viral particles, either as a single shot or as two shots given 56 days apart. TCRbeta repertoire sequencing was used to assess the specificity and breadth of SARS-CoV-2-reactive T cell receptors after Ad26.COV2.S vaccination. A total of roughly 30 samples were included in the TCR-sequenced set, comprising 19 Ad26.COV2.S vaccine recipients, 5 placebo recipients and 8 SARS-CoV-2 convalescent individuals. Trial participants were randomized into five groups of five, in which low-dose or high-dose Ad26.COV2.S was given once or twice, or placebo was given on both occasions. Throughout the experiments and outcome assessment, investigators stayed blinded to trial group allocation.

Broad study findings and their caveats: After vaccination, substantial breadth of spike-specific CD8+ and CD4+ T cell responses was reported. Spike-specific TCR breadth was higher in Ad26.COV2.S recipients than in placebo recipients (P = 0.0014). Non-spike TCR breadth was comparable between vaccine and placebo recipients, consistent with the vaccine containing only spike. The study was not powered for comparison of responses between vaccine doses or regimens. It was noted by the authors that total T cell responses may have been underestimated by the TCR breadth and depth analyses.

The treatment or condition label, read with the paper, signifies: over 15 received Ad26.COV2.S at low or high dose, single or two shots; several received placebo; per-sample allocation not given. For vaccine and placebo recipients, the sequenced repertoires came from samples collected on day 63 after the first injection. In Cohort 1b, about two dozen adults aged 18-55 years were enrolled at a single site in Boston, USA, between 29 July and 7 August 2020. As a vaccine, Ad26.COV2.S was a replication-incompetent adenovirus type 26 vector that expressed a prefusion-stabilized SARS-CoV-2 spike protein derived from the original Wuhan strain. The immunoSEQ Assay was used to sequence TCRbeta CDR3 regions. After extraction, genomic DNA underwent amplification by bias-controlled multiplex PCR, followed by high-throughput sequencing. The study's processing was this. Collapsing and filtering of sequences were performed to quantify the absolute abundance of each unique TCRbeta CDR3 region. Usable DNA was measured by amplifying reference genes present in all nucleated cells, and TCRbeta template counts were normalized to that usable DNA to estimate T cell fraction. Repertoire TCRs were annotated as SARS-CoV-2-specific by exact matching of V gene, CDR3 amino acid sequence and J gene to a known reactive TCR set. MIRA supplied the reference SARS-CoV-2 TCR set, which was filtered for enrichment in COVID-19-positive ImmuneCODE repertoires so that public or cross-reactive TCRs were removed. Using the MIRA antigens, annotated TCRs were further analysed by specific ORF or by position within an ORF. Breadth was defined as annotated unique rearrangements over total unique productive rearrangements; depth was the summed frequency of those rearrangements. Group comparisons of TCR breadth used two-sided Wilcoxon rank-sum tests. In its TCRdb copy, this immuneACCESS table keeps in-frame sequences only and misses some clones. Where compared with another copy, unresolved V genes explain less than half of these, and the others have no known cause. D and trimming come from the DNA, and the V and J calls and clone size come from that table. The sample contains about 470,000 clones, 90% of them found a single time. Of the sample, around 4.2% falls within the top ten clones.

From a lookup of the germline V gene, CDR1 and CDR2 are MDHEN and SYDVKM. V and J are trimmed by 7 bases and 5 bases, and the gene matches miss 10 bases of the junction. The CDR3 starts with the cysteine, ends with the phenylalanine, and has 15 residues. Only CDR3 DNA remains: 45 bases, in frame from the first base. Rearrangement joined TRBV28 to TRBJ2-1; a stretch of 8 junction bases matches TRBD2. Here the sequenced sample was peripheral blood, taken in a trial of Ad26.COV2.S vaccine versus placebo. This TCR was sampled from a person aged 18-60 years who received the Ad26.COV2.S COVID-19 vaccine or a placebo. The CDR3 reads as follows: CASISGTSNDNEQFF. The sequence in DNA is TGTGCCAGCATTTCCGGGACTAGTAATGACAATGAGCAGTTCTTC.